This T cell receptor beta chain was captured by sequencing in a study of blood T cells in healthy people across ages. Notes on this clonotype: Its target is not known.

Findings and limits, study-wide: Those diversity estimates obtained from one million T cells were thought to be underestimates.

PCR was performed a second time for about 6 to 11 cycles using a sample-barcoded 5' primer and a J-beta primer mix. Using its own MiXCR run on the 5' RACE reads, TCRdb lists one record per CDR3 protein. The sample has nearly 800,000 distinct CDR3 sequences, roughly 25% seen once. The germline gives CDR1 LGHNA, CDR2 YSLEER. The CDR3 runs 17 residues. The data were also submitted as part of a second study, on T cells of mothers and their children. That paper notes: In unrelated and related pairs, TCR recombination output is shaped in a similar way by thymic selection.

The specimen was blood. This receptor was taken from a boy aged 5-17 years in good health. The V gene is TRBV4-3, the J gene TRBJ2-5; 13 bases fit TRBD2. The J call may not be correct, given that the DNA end is closer to TRBJ2-1. CDR3 sequence: CASSQDRVGLAGREQFF. The CDR3 DNA sequence: TGCGCCAGCAGCCAAGACCGTGTGGGACTAGCGGGAAGAGAGCAGTTCTTC.